This T cell receptor (beta chain) was documented in a study of human T cells and chemical hapten exposure listed by TCRdb under 2021. With regard to the full study: For sensitization, 2% DPC in acetone was applied to a 2 cm by 2 cm area of upper inner arm skin. Throughout the study period of 20 to 30 weeks, patients also received therapeutic DPC doses to the scalp every week. Patch testing on the upper back used Finn chambers containing 0.01% DPC, with scoring done after 6 days according to International Contact Dermatitis Research Group standards. Most of the patients in the cohort were female, and the cohort covered alopecia areata with under or over 50% scalp involvement, alopecia totalis and alopecia universalis. The libraries were sequenced as a pool, and the TCR yield per sample differed mostly because of small variations in library volumes within the pool. In alopecia patients, the study followed how the peripheral blood TCR repertoire changed in vivo over primary and secondary sensitization to diphenylcyclopropenone (DPC), a hapten. Blood samples were taken from patients before sensitization (week 0) and at 2, 6 and about 24 weeks after DPC sensitization. Twenty-nine alopecia patients gave blood for TCR sequencing at one to four time points (pre-sensitization, 2, 6 and 24 weeks).

The library was built by means of RACE. The data were produced on a NextSeq 500. During library preparation, unique molecular identifiers were attached to individual cDNA molecules so that TCRs could be counted in a quantitative, reproducible way. For every blood RNA sample, sequencing covered both the TCR alpha and TCR beta chains. Turning to the authors' computational methods: The median number of TCRs per sample was roughly 98,000, ranging from roughly 20,000 to 700,000. The Decombinator software suite was used to annotate V, J and CDR3 in the TCR reads. For the PS versus PT1 abundance plots, all samples were subsampled to the same number of TCRs (28,000). Expanded TCRs were defined as absent before sensitization and observed at least eight times at the 2-week time point. TCRdb reanalyzed the raw reads on its own, using fastp at Q25 for trimming and MiXCR for clone calling, and kept in-frame beta chains. All rows with the same CDR3 protein become a single entry with the most common DNA and genes. V and J calls and clone size were set by TCRdb, not the authors. Here the sample has 62,000 or so distinct CDR3 sequences; approximately 11% occur a single time. The ten largest clonotypes hold about 5.2% of the sample.

Here is what the overall study found, with its caveats: DPC sensitization did not change how many TCRs were above 1 in 1000 frequency, and no evidence was found of alterations in global repertoire structure. All patients had alopecia, a presumed autoimmune disease, so their immune response might differ from that of healthy individuals. Significantly more large CDR3 similarity clusters were formed by expanded TCRs than by pre-sensitization or healthy control sets, consistent with antigen-driven responses. After repeated subsampling, the strength of the expansion versus patch-test correlation and the threshold at which it became significant changed. Patch test score was positively correlated with the number of PT1 expanded TCRs, with significance at thresholds 8, 16 and 32 but not at 4.

In the paper's terms, the time point label means: pre-sensitization, week 0. Read against the paper, the sample's treatment or condition label means: therapeutic diphenylcyclopropenone sensitization with weekly scalp DPC. At each patch-test visit, blood was drawn before the patch test was applied. Eligible patients were aged 18 to 70, diagnosed with alopecia, deemed suitable for DPC therapy, and excluded if pregnant. Total RNA was extracted from unfractionated whole blood that had been collected in Tempus Blood RNA tubes. This clonotype was recorded at least ten times. Its antigen is still unknown. No qualities accompany the bases; no much larger clone lies one base away. Via the germline V gene, CDR1 is MDHEN and CDR2 SYDVKM. The CDR3 has 12 amino acids, counting the end cysteine and phenylalanine. This entry keeps only the CDR3 DNA: 36 bases, framed from base 1. The V and J ends are trimmed by 3 bases and 7 bases, leaving 9 bases between them.

The receptor comes from a woman aged 45-59 years with alopecia areata. Some clones in this sample may be carry-over from other donors' samples. Sequencing used whole blood, obtained in connection with sensitization to the hapten diphenylcyclopropenone (DPC). The rearranged segments are TRBV28 and TRBJ1-1; the D gene cannot be resolved reliably. For the CDR3, the sequence is CASSFLRIEAFF. DNA sequence: TGTGCCAGCAGTTTTCTCCGGATTGAAGCTTTCTTT.